Given below is one T cell receptor (beta chain) in context. Autoimmune disease history or systemic immunosuppression led to patients being barred. The data are from a study of OX40 agonist ivuxolimab in advanced cancers. Study-level background: Three patients showed partial responses: one hepatocellular carcinoma and two cutaneous melanoma cases.

Assay: immunoSEQ multiplex PCR; the TCRdb copy retains only in-frame clones and omits some. The sample carries roughly 100,000 clones, approximately 87% recorded once. This clonotype originated in an adult with an advanced solid tumor such as melanoma, head and neck, liver or kidney cancer. The sample here was CD4+ or CD8+ T cells sorted from blood, taken in a trial of the OX40 agonist ivuxolimab.

CDR3 sequence reads: CASSLLGQEVTF. CDR3 in DNA: TGTGCCAGCAGCCTATTAGGGCAGGAAGTGACTTTC. V and J are TRBV7-6 and TRBJ2-6; D is unclear. Germline V gene lookup returns CDR1 SGHVS and CDR2 FNYEAQ. The CDR3 covers 12 residues. Trimming took off 5 bases at V and 17 bases at J, with 16 bases between the two ends.